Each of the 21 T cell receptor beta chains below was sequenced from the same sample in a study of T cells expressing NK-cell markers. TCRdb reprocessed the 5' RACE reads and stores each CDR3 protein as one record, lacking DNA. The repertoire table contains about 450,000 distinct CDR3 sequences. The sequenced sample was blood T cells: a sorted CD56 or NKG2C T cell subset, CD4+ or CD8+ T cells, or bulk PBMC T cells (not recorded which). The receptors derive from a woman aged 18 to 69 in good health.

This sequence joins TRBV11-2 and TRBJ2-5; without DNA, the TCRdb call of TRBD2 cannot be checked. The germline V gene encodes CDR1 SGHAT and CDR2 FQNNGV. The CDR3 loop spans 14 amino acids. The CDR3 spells CASSHVAGLDFQYF.

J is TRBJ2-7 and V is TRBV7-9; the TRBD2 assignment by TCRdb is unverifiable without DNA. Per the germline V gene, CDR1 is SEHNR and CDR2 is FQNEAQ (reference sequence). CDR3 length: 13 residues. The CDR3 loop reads CASSERGIEGQYF.

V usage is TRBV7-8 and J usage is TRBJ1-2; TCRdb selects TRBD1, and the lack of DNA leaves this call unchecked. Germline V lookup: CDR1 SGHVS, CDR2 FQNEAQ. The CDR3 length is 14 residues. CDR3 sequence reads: CASSLVQGGYGYTF.

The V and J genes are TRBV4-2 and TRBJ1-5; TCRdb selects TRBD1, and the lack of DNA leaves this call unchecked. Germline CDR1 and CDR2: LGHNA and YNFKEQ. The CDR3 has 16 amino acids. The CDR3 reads CASSPQPGVQTLAQHF.

Here the CDR3 reads CALRRGTNTGELFF. V usage is TRBV12-3 or TRBV12-4 and J usage is TRBJ2-2; TCRdb's D call of TRBD1 is untestable without DNA. The CDR3 runs 14 residues.

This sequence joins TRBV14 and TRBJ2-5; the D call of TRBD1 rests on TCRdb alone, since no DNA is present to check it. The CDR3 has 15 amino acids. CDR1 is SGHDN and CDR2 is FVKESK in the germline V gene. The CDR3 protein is CASSPWTESQETQYF.

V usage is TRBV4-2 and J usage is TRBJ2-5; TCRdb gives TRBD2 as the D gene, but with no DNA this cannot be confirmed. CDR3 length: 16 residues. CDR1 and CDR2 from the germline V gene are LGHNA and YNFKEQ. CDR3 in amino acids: CASSQNPSGKQETQYF.

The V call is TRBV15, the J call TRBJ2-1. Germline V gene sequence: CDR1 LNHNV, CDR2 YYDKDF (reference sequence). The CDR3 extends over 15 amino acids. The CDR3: CATSSIRGLYNEQFF.

CDR3 region: CASSYWGSREDQPQHF. The chain is built from TRBV6-2 or TRBV6-3 and TRBJ1-5. Germline CDR1 and CDR2: MNHEY and SVGEGT. The CDR3 runs 16 residues.

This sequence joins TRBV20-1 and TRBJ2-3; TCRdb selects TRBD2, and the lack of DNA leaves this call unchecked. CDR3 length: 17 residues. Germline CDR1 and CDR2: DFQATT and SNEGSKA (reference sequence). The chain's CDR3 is CSAKRSGSAPLTDTQYF.

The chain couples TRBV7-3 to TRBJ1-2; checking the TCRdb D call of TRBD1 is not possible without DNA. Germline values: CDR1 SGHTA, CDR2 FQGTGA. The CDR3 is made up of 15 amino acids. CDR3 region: CASSQGQGDIYGYTF.

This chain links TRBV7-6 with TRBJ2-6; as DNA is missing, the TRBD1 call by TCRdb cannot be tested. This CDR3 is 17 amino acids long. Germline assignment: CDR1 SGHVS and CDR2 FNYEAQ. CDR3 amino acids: CASSRGGYTGGANVLTF. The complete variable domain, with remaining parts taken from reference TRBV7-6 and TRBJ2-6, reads GAGVSQSPRYKVTKRGQDVALRCDPISGHVSLYWYRQALGQGPEFLTYFNYEAQQDKSGLPNDRFSAERPEGSISTLTIQRTEQRDSAMYRCASSRGGYTGGANVLTFGAGSRLTVL.

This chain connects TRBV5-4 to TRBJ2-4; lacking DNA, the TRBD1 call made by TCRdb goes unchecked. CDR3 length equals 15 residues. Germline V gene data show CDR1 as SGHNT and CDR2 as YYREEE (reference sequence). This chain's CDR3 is CASSSQGASKNIQYF.

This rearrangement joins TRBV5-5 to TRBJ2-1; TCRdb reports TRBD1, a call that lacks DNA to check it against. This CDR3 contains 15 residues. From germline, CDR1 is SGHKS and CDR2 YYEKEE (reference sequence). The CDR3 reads CASSGWGESYNEQFF.

The CDR3 loop is CASSVGTAYEQYF. The chain recombines TRBV9 with TRBJ2-7. Germline-derived CDR1 and CDR2 are SGDLS and YYNGEE. The CDR3 totals 13 residues.

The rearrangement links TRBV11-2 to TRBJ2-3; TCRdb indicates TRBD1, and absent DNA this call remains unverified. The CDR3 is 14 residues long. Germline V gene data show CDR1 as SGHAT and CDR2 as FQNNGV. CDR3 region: CASKSGQNTDTQYF. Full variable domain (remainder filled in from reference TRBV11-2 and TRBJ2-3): EAGVAQSPRYKIIEKRQSVAFWCNPISGHATLYWYQQILGQGPKLLIQFQNNGVVDDSQLPKDRFSAERLKGVDSTLKIQPAKLEDSAVYLCASKSGQNTDTQYFGPGTRLTVL.

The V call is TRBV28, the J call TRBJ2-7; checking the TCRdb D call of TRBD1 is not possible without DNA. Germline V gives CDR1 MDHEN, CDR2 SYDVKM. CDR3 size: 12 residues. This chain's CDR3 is CASSFPGIEQYF.

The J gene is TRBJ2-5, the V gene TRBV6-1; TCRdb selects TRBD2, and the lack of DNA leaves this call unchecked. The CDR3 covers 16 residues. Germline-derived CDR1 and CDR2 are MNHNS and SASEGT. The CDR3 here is CASSKGELAGVETQYF.

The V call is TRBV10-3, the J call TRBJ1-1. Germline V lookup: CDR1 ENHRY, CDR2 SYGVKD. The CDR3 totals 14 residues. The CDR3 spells CAISEPFAWPEAFF.

CDR3 region: CSATSGNTEAFF. This sequence joins TRBV20-1 and TRBJ1-1. This CDR3 region has 12 residues. Per germline, CDR1 DFQATT and CDR2 SNEGSKA (reference sequence).

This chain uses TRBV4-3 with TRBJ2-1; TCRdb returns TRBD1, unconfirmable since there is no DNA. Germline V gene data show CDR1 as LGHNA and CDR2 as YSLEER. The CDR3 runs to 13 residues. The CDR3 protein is CASSRMGGNEQFF.